These 4 T cell receptor beta chains share one sample of origin, sequenced in a study of identical twins. TCRdb re-analysed the 5' RACE reads in MiXCR, keeping a single row per CDR3 protein. The table includes around 340,000 distinct CDR3 sequences, around an eighth detected once. These records were also assigned to another study, of yellow fever vaccine responses in identical twins.

Material for sequencing was CD8+ T cells sorted from blood. The receptor source for this set is a woman between 18 and 30 years old in good health.

The chain links TRBV6-1 to TRBJ2-7; 9 nucleotides match TRBD1. CDR3 size: 14 residues. Germline loops: CDR1 MNHNS, CDR2 SASEGT. The V and J ends lost 5 bases and 1 base, in that order; junction bases with no gene match: 3. The CDR3 bases are TGTGCCAGCAGTCCCGGGACAGGGTCCTACGAGCAGTACGTC. Its protein is CASSPGTGSYEQYV.

This clonotype was found a few times. The chain is built from TRBV19 and TRBJ2-1; possibly TRBD2 for D (6 bases). This CDR3 spans 14 amino acids. V lost 0 bases, J lost 8 bases, and 11 bases lay in between. CDR1 is LNHDA, CDR2 SQIVND, per germline (reference sequence). CDR3 region: CASSIDLPGDEQFF. The CDR3 nucleotides are TGTGCCAGTAGTATAGATCTTCCGGGGGATGAGCAGTTCTTC.

In this sample, this clonotype turned up once. The V gene is TRBV6-2 or TRBV6-3, the J gene TRBJ2-3; 7 positions agree with TRBD2. Germline CDR1 reads MNHEY; CDR2 reads SVGEGT. J lost 2 bases, V lost 1 base, and 12 bases had no gene match. This CDR3 is 18 amino acids long. The CDR3 region is CASSYLVAGHIFTDTQYF. The CDR3 DNA sequence: TGTGCCAGCAGTTACTTGGTAGCGGGTCATATCTTCACAGATACGCAGTATTTT.

This clonotype was counted only a few times. The J gene is TRBJ2-2, the V gene TRBV7-6, with TRBD1 identical over 9 bases. Germline CDR1 is SGHVS and CDR2 is FNYEAQ. Germline trimming cut 5 bases from V and 4 bases from J; bases unmatched to any gene: 5. There are 15 residues in the CDR3. The CDR3 protein is CASSNRTGVTGELFF. DNA of the CDR3: TGTGCCAGCAGCAACAGGACAGGGGTCACCGGGGAGCTGTTTTTT.